This TCR beta chain was identified in a study of patients and donors after allogeneic stem cell transplantation. In germline, CDR1 is SGHTA, CDR2 FQGNSA. The J segment lost 1 base and the V segment lost 1 base, leaving 9 bases of the junction unmatched. The CDR3 contains 17 residues. MiXCR, run by TCRdb on the RT-PCR reads, gives a single entry per CDR3 protein. The sample records some 960,000 distinct CDR3 sequences, under 20% being singletons. There are a few counts of this clonotype. V gene TRBV7-2 combines with J gene TRBJ1-1; TRBD1 aligns across 7 bases. This TCR was recovered from a human donor who was either an allogeneic HSCT recipient or a stem cell or donor lymphocyte infusion donor (not recorded which). It is not recorded whose cells these are; they may come from a transplant donor. Sequenced input: blood, either unsorted or a sorted T cell fraction (not recorded which). CDR3 nucleotides: TGTGCCAGCAGCTTAGAGCACAGGGGACGGAGGAACACTGAAGCTTTCTTT. Its protein product is CASSLEHRGRRNTEAFF. Combining the CDR3 with reference TRBV7-2 and TRBJ1-1 gives the whole variable domain GAGVSQSPSNKVTEKGKDVELRCDPISGHTALYWYRQSLGQGLEFLIYFQGNSAPDKSGLPSDRFSAERTGGSVSTLTIQRTQQEDSAVYLCASSLEHRGRRNTEAFFGQGTRLTVV.